These 23 T cell receptor beta chains originate from one sample sequenced in a study of blood T cell repertoires in COVID-19. The protocol was immunoSEQ multiplex PCR, while the TCRdb copy is restricted to in-frame clones and leaves out a portion. The sample consists of about 350,000 clones, 87% of them appearing once. Sequencing was done on a sample of PBMCs or T cells enriched from blood (not recorded which). The receptors come from a woman in her 30s who had recovered from COVID-19.

The chain has TRBV5-1 and TRBJ2-3, with D perhaps TRBD1 (6 bases). The CDR3 has 13 amino acids. V was trimmed by 0 bases and J by 4 bases, leaving 6 bases between them. Germline assignment: CDR1 SGHRS and CDR2 YFSETQ. This CDR3 is CASSLDRADTQYF. The DNA for the CDR3 is TGCGCCAGCAGCTTGGACAGGGCAGATACGCAGTATTTT.

The V call is TRBV6-4, the J call TRBJ2-2; D is ambiguous. Trimming stripped 3 bases from V and 0 bases from J, with 5 bases between. Germline assignment: CDR1 MRHNA and CDR2 SNTAGT. The CDR3 spans 14 residues. CDR3 nucleotides: TGTGCCAGCAGTGAACAGCCGAACACCGGGGAGCTGTTTTTT. Its translation is CASSEQPNTGELFF.

The V and J genes are TRBV5-6 and TRBJ2-2, with 9 nucleotides matching TRBD2. The CDR3 runs to 17 residues. V shed 4 bases, J shed 7 bases, and the junction held 14 bases outside the gene matches. Germline V gene sequence: CDR1 SGHDT, CDR2 YYEEEE. The CDR3 sequence: CASSLWMRGGQDGELFF. Here the CDR3 DNA reads TGTGCCAGCAGCCTGTGGATGCGGGGGGGCCAGGACGGGGAGCTGTTTTTT.

J is TRBJ1-2 and V is TRBV19; tentative D call: TRBD1 (5 bases). The germline V gene has CDR1 LNHDA and CDR2 SQIVND (reference sequence). The CDR3 length is 16 residues. The V end lost 9 bases, the J end lost 4 bases, and 24 bases lay between the germline ends. The CDR3, as DNA: TGTGCCAGAACAAGCTGCGGCGGGGACGGACCCTATGGCTACACCTTC. Translating it yields CARTSCGGDGPYGYTF.

The genes are TRBV6-5 and TRBJ1-1, with a weak D call TRBD1 (5 bases). V lost 5 bases and J 6 bases, leaving 16 bases between the germline ends. CDR3 size: 14 residues. Germline V gene data show CDR1 as MNHEY and CDR2 as SVGAGI. The CDR3 DNA sequence: TGTGCCAGCAGTCCGGGAGCAGGGTACCCTGAAGCTTTCTTT. Its protein product is CASSPGAGYPEAFF.

The rearrangement uses TRBV6-1 and TRBJ2-5, with D possibly TRBD1 on 7 matching bases. The CDR3 sequence is 17 residues long. V lost 3 bases to trimming and J lost 4 bases, with 21 bases between them. Germline-derived CDR1 and CDR2 are MNHNS and SASEGT. CDR3 sequence (DNA): TGTGCCAGCAGTGAGAGTTCCAGGGGGGAGTCAGGAGAGACCCAGTACTTC. Its protein is CASSESSRGESGETQYF.

This sequence joins TRBV16 and TRBJ1-2, with 8 bases lining up with TRBD1. CDR1 is KGHSY, CDR2 FQNENV, per germline. V gave up 3 bases and J gave up 6 bases; unmatched junction bases: 9. CDR3 length: 15 residues. Here the CDR3 reads CASSQTPDREDGYTF. CDR3 nucleotides: TGTGCCAGCAGCCAGACTCCGGACAGGGAAGATGGCTACACCTTC. The entire variable domain, with the rest obtained from reference TRBV16 and TRBJ1-2, is as follows: GEEVAQTPKHLVRGEGQKAKLYCAPIKGHSYVFWYQQVLKNEFKFLISFQNENVFDETGMPKERFSAKCLPNSPCSLEIQATKLEDSAVYFCASSQTPDREDGYTFGSGTRLTVV.

CDR3 nucleotides: TGTGCCAGCAGCCGAGTTTACAATGAGCAGTTCTTC. This sequence encodes CASSRVYNEQFF. V is TRBV12-3 or TRBV12-4 and J is TRBJ2-1; D gene uncertain. The CDR3 is made up of 12 amino acids. V was shortened by 6 bases and J by 4 bases, with 7 bases between the two germline ends.

The chain has TRBV9 and TRBJ2-7; TRBD1 agrees at 9 bases. Germline V gives CDR1 SGDLS, CDR2 YYNGEE. The CDR3 has 14 amino acids. V shed 0 bases and J 5 bases; nucleotides not matched to a gene: 3. The chain's CDR3 is CASSVGDRVHEQYF. The CDR3 DNA reads as TGTGCCAGCAGCGTAGGGGACAGGGTCCACGAGCAGTACTTC.

The sample holds a few counts of this clone. J is TRBJ2-7 and V is TRBV18; TRBD2 agrees at 16 bases. CDR1 and CDR2 (germline): KGHSH, LQKENI. V dropped 3 bases and J dropped 3; count of bases not matched to a gene: 5. The CDR3 length is 17 residues. Written as DNA, the CDR3 is TGTGCCAGCTCACCCTTGGGACTAGCGGGGGGGAGCTACGAGCAGTACTTC. This codes for CASSPLGLAGGSYEQYF. The full variable domain, completed using reference TRBV18 and TRBJ2-7, is NAGVMQNPRHLVRRRGQEARLRCSPMKGHSHVYWYRQLPEEGLKFMVYLQKENIIDESGMPKERFSAEFPKEGPSILRIQQVVRGDSAAYFCASSPLGLAGGSYEQYFGPGTRLTVT.

The chain joins TRBV7-9 to TRBJ2-1; 9 positions agree with TRBD2. Trimming at V came to 2 bases and at J to 7 bases, leaving 18 bases not matched to a gene. Germline lookup yields CDR1 SEHNR and CDR2 FQNEAQ (reference sequence). The CDR3 extends over 19 amino acids. CDR3 region: CASSLNARSGGPMENEQFF. In nucleotides, the CDR3 is TGTGCCAGCAGCTTAAACGCCCGGAGCGGGGGGCCGATGGAAAATGAGCAGTTCTTC.

This chain connects TRBV5-1 to TRBJ1-2; weak D call: TRBD1 (6 bases). The CDR3 totals 16 residues. In germline, CDR1 is SGHRS, CDR2 YFSETQ. Trimming cost V 3 bases and J 2 bases, with 17 bases left between them. CDR3: CASSSTLRDTNYGYTF. DNA of the CDR3: TGCGCCAGCAGCTCCACACTTCGGGACACAAACTATGGCTACACCTTC.

The rearrangement joins TRBV19 to TRBJ2-1; D is ambiguous. The CDR3 loop spans 15 amino acids. Germline CDR1 and CDR2: LNHDA and SQIVND (reference sequence). Trimming left V 9 bases short and J 1 base short, with 16 bases between. The CDR3 nucleotides read TGTGCCAGCCGAGGAATAACTCGGTCCTACAATGAGCAGTTCTTC. Its protein is CASRGITRSYNEQFF.

The chain carries TRBV5-4 and TRBJ2-5; no clear D gene. This CDR3 contains 11 residues. In germline, CDR1 is SGHNT, CDR2 YYREEE (reference sequence). Deletions cut 5 bases from V and 5 bases from J, with 7 bases between. The CDR3 coding sequence is TGTGCCAGCAGGGCGGAGGAGACCCAGTACTTC. The encoded protein is CASRAEETQYF.

The genes are TRBV11-3 and TRBJ2-1, with D possibly being TRBD1 (6 bases). V was shortened by 5 bases and J by 5 bases, with 19 bases between the two germline ends. The CDR3 runs 16 residues. Germline V gives CDR1 SGHNT, CDR2 YENEEA. The CDR3 bases are TGTGCCAGCAGCCCGCGGACAACAGGGTTCGACAATGAGCAGTTCTTC. Protein: CASSPRTTGFDNEQFF.

This clone was seen only once. This chain joins TRBV4-3 and TRBJ1-1; 8 bases agree with TRBD1. CDR1 and CDR2 (germline): LGHNA, YSLEER. This CDR3 is built from 14 residues. V dropped 6 bases and J dropped 1; count of bases not matched to a gene: 4. The CDR3, as DNA: TGCGCCAGCAGGGGGCAGGGGGCGAACACTGAAGCTTTCTTT. Translating gives CASRGQGANTEAFF.

This clone has just a few counts. The chain joins TRBV10-1 to TRBJ2-3; 7 bases fit TRBD2. CDR1 and CDR2 from the germline V gene are WNHNN and SYGVQD (reference sequence). The CDR3 runs 16 residues. V was pared by 5 bases and J by 3 bases, with 11 bases of the junction left unmatched. For the CDR3, the DNA is TGCGCCAGCAGTCAGAGGACTAGTGAGGGAACAGATACGCAGTATTTT. It specifies CASSQRTSEGTDTQYF.

V is TRBV7-2 and J is TRBJ1-3; 7 bases are shared with TRBD1. This CDR3 is built from 14 residues. With 6 bases clipped from V and 0 bases from J, the junction kept 2 bases outside the gene matches. CDR1 is SGHTA, CDR2 FQGNSA, per germline. The DNA of the CDR3 is TGTGCCAGCAGTCCAGGGGGCTCTGGAAACACCATATATTTT. It specifies CASSPGGSGNTIYF.

The chain couples TRBV7-9 to TRBJ2-7, with D possibly being TRBD1 (5 bases). The V end lost 4 bases, the J end lost 0 bases, and 13 bases lay between the germline ends. Germline CDR1 SEHNR, CDR2 FQNEAQ (reference sequence). The CDR3 covers 15 residues. This CDR3 is CASSWGGRLSYEQYF. As DNA, the CDR3 is TGTGCCAGCAGCTGGGGCGGTCGACTCTCCTACGAGCAGTACTTC.

This clone was observed a few times. This sequence joins TRBV2 and TRBJ1-2; 7 bases agree with TRBD1. CDR3 size: 13 residues. The V gene end was trimmed by 6 bases and the J gene end by 5 bases; junction bases not matched to a gene: 6. Germline V gene data show CDR1 as SNHLY and CDR2 as FYNNEI. The DNA for the CDR3 is TGTGCCAGCAGCGGACAGGCTGGGTATGGCTACACCTTC. This codes for CASSGQAGYGYTF.

This clone was picked up one time. V and J are TRBV27 and TRBJ2-3; maybe TRBD1 (6 bases). Trimming shortened V by 0 bases and J by 3 bases, and 13 bases separated the two germline ends. The CDR3 totals 16 residues. Germline CDR1 reads MNHEY; CDR2 reads SMNVEV (reference sequence). The CDR3 nucleotides read TGTGCCAGCAGTTTATCCCCGACAGGAAAGACAGATACGCAGTATTTT. Its protein product is CASSLSPTGKTDTQYF.

Concerning this clone: At one boundary the junction diverges from the germline segment, which might be a read error. This chain uses TRBV7-6 with TRBJ2-1; the D gene is possibly TRBD2 (6 bases). CDR3 length: 15 residues. CDR1 is SGHVS, CDR2 FNYEAQ, per germline. The CDR3 loop is CASSIWGDSNNEQFF. CDR3 sequence (DNA): TGTGCCAGCAGCATTTGGGGGGACTCCAACAATGAGCAGTTCTTC.

The chain carries TRBV6-6 and TRBJ1-6, with 7 bases lining up with TRBD1. The germline V gene has CDR1 MNHNY and CDR2 SVGAGI (reference sequence). V lost 5 bases, J lost 3 bases, and 7 bases stayed unmatched. The CDR3 length is 16 residues. Here the CDR3 DNA reads TGTGCCAGCAGTCTGGGACAGCCGGACTATAATTCACCCCTCCACTTT. Protein product: CASSLGQPDYNSPLHF.